This entry is about one T cell receptor beta chain. This CDR3 has 18 residues. Trimming cost V 4 bases and J 0 bases, with 18 bases left between them. Looked up from germline, CDR1 is SEHNR and CDR2 is FQNEAQ (reference sequence). The table came from immunoSEQ multiplex PCR; TCRdb's copy has only in-frame clones and leaves some out. The sample yields about 480,000 clones, 75% to 90% seen once. The data are from a study of blood T cell repertoires in COVID-19. This sequence originates from a woman in her sixties who had recovered from COVID-19. This sequence joins TRBV7-9 and TRBJ1-4; a weak D match, TRBD1 (6 bases). The sequenced material came from PBMCs or T cells enriched from blood (not recorded which). The CDR3: CASSWGFGGLTTNEKLFF. The CDR3 nucleotides are TGTGCCAGCAGCTGGGGGTTTGGGGGCCTCACAACTAATGAAAAACTGTTTTTT. Filled out from reference TRBV7-9 and TRBJ1-4, the complete variable domain reads DTGVSQNPRHKITKRGQNVTFRCDPISEHNRLYWYRQTLGQGPEFLTYFQNEAQLEKSRLLSDRFSAERPKGSFSTLEIQRTEQGDSAMYLCASSWGFGGLTTNEKLFFGSGTQLSVL.